Listed below are T cell receptor beta chains from one sample, sequenced in a study of CD8 T cells in ankylosing spondylitis. TCRdb called the 5' RACE reads again in MiXCR, with one record for every CDR3 protein. The sample has under 950,000 distinct CDR3 sequences, around 20% seen once. Sample: blood, either unsorted or a sorted T cell fraction (not recorded which). These receptors were obtained from a male donor with ankylosing spondylitis. CDR3s include the opening cysteine and the closing phenylalanine or tryptophan. Fields, in order: D gene, J gene, V gene, clone size, CDR3 DNA, CDR3 protein. A D gene is named only where the DNA matches it firmly. Rows may omit the clone size; those that give it use once, few, many or a size class.

TRBD1 TRBJ1-1 TRBV28 few TGTGCCAGCAGTTTCCCCTCGACAGGGTTGGCTGAAGCTTTCTTT CASSFPSTGLAEAFF
- TRBJ2-3 TRBV4-3 - TGCGCCAGCAGCCAGGGGAGCCTTAGCACAGATACGCAGTATTTT CASSQGSLSTDTQYF
- TRBJ2-6 TRBV7-3 few TGTGCCAGCAGCGAACCCTCGTCTGGGGCCAACGTCCTGACTTTC CASSEPSSGANVLTF
- TRBJ2-1 TRBV10-3 - TGTGCCATCAGTGAGTCTGGTCTAGCTGGCATCGGGGCCGACAATGAGCAGTTCTTC CAISESGLAGIGADNEQFF
- TRBJ1-5 TRBV15 - TGTGCCACCAGCAGAGACCCTTATAGCAATCAGCCCCAGCATTTT CATSRDPYSNQPQHF
TRBD1 TRBJ2-1 TRBV11-1 few TGTGCCAGCAGTTCGCCGGGACAGGGGGCTCGCGGGAGTTCAAATGAGCAGTTCTTC CASSSPGQGARGSSNEQFF
TRBD1 TRBJ2-5 TRBV4-3 - TGCGCCAGCAGCCACGGCTGGACAGGCCAAGAGACCCAGTACTTC CASSHGWTGQETQYF
- TRBJ1-3 TRBV28 few TGTGCCAGCGGATCAGTCGGGGGAAGCTCTGGAAACACCATATATTTT CASGSVGGSSGNTIYF
- TRBJ2-7 TRBV11-2 - TGTGCCAGCAGCACTCCGCTCGCGACTAGCTCCTACGAGCAGTACTTC CASSTPLATSSYEQYF
- TRBJ1-1 TRBV7-8 - TGTGCCAGCAGCTTAGAGGTGGAAACGACTGAAGCTTTCTTT CASSLEVETTEAFF